This T cell receptor beta chain was found in a study of CXCR3-negative and CXCR3-positive naive CD8 T cells. CDR1 and CDR2 from the germline V gene are LNHDA and SQIVND (reference sequence). The CDR3 covers 15 residues. With UMI labels, 5' RACE was used to prepare the TRB cDNA libraries. Using the 5' RACE reads, TCRdb records one entry per CDR3 protein without DNA. The listing contains 84,000 or so distinct CDR3 sequences. Sequenced sample: naive CXCR3- CD8+ T cells from blood. Subset specified: CD45RO-CCR7+CD27+CD95- naive CD8+ T cells lacking CXCR3 (TNR3-). The sequence derives from a human donor in good health. Some clones in this sample may be carry-over from other donors' samples. This chain joins TRBV19 and TRBJ2-3; TCRdb proposes TRBD1, but this gene call is untestable without DNA. CDR3: CASSPGGAGTDTQYF.